Shown below are 18 T cell receptor beta chains from a single sample sequenced in a study of T cell responses to AZD1222 COVID-19 vaccine. The data were produced by immunoSEQ multiplex PCR, yet TCRdb's version contains in-frame clones alone and is incomplete. Of around 130,000 clones in the sample, nearly 95% were seen once. This specimen was peripheral blood, taken on day 0 of AZD1222 vaccination. The receptor source for this set is an adult in good health.

The CDR3 nucleotides are TGTGCCAGCAGCCTGGGACAGGGTGTCCTTTCCGGGGAGCTGTTTTTT. It specifies CASSLGQGVLSGELFF. The rearrangement joins TRBV11-2 to TRBJ2-2; 9 bases are a match to TRBD1. The CDR3 runs 16 residues. Germline V lookup: CDR1 SGHAT, CDR2 FQNNGV. Trimming took 5 bases from V and 6 from J; bases not matched to a gene: 10.

J is TRBJ1-2 and V is TRBV9; 9 bases map to TRBD1. Looked up from germline, CDR1 is SGDLS and CDR2 is YYNGEE. V gave up 0 bases and J gave up 3 bases; unmatched junction bases: 6. The CDR3 runs 16 residues. The CDR3 DNA is TGTGCCAGCAGCGTAGCTCGGACAGGGGATGACTATGGCTACACCTTC. Its protein is CASSVARTGDDYGYTF.

The CDR3 sequence: CSVGAGEEDTQYF. The CDR3 DNA follows: TGCAGCGTTGGGGCAGGGGAAGAAGATACGCAGTATTTT. The chain couples TRBV29-1 to TRBJ2-3; TRBD1 is a possible D gene (6 bases). The CDR3 has 13 residues. CDR1 is SQVTM and CDR2 is ANQGSEA in the germline V gene. Trimming removed 4 bases at V and 5 bases at J, with 13 bases between.

The V gene is TRBV9, the J gene TRBJ1-2, with 7 nucleotides matching TRBD1. CDR1 and CDR2 from the germline V gene are SGDLS and YYNGEE. CDR3 length equals 17 residues. Trimming cost V 3 bases and J 4 bases; bases outside gene matches: 15. CDR3 region: CASSAISTTGTGYGYTF. The CDR3 region has the DNA TGTGCCAGCAGCGCCATCTCTACGACAGGGACGGGCTATGGCTACACCTTC.

The CDR3 DNA reads as TGTGCCAGCGAGGGGGAAATCTACAATGAGCAGTTCTTC. It yields the protein CASEGEIYNEQFF. This chain joins TRBV2 and TRBJ2-1, with D perhaps TRBD1 (6 bases). Germline CDR1 SNHLY, CDR2 FYNNEI. The V end lost 8 bases, the J end lost 3 bases, and 11 bases lay between the germline ends. CDR3 length: 13 residues.

The V call is TRBV12-3 or TRBV12-4, the J call TRBJ1-2; D call uncertain. The CDR3 has 13 amino acids. V lost 2 bases and J lost 2, with 6 bases in between. The chain's CDR3 is CASSLLENYGYTF. DNA for the CDR3: TGTGCCAGCAGTTTACTGGAAAACTATGGCTACACCTTC.

This clone appeared a single time. The gene calls are TRBV19 and TRBJ1-5, with D hard to call. Germline assignment: CDR1 LNHDA and CDR2 SQIVND (reference sequence). Between the trimmed V and J ends, which lost 0 bases and 2 bases, there was a span of 2 bases. This CDR3 has 13 residues. The CDR3 coding sequence is TGTGCCAGTAGTATAGAGGGCAATCAGCCCCAGCATTTT. This codes for CASSIEGNQPQHF.

This chain links TRBV29-1 with TRBJ2-7, with D tentatively TRBD1 or TRBD2 (6 bases each). The CDR3 consists of 14 residues. Trimming removed 6 bases at V and 4 bases at J, with 19 bases between. Germline-derived CDR1 and CDR2 are SQVTM and ANQGSEA. For the CDR3, the DNA is TGCAGCGTCGCACCCCGGGGGCCTTTTTACGAGCAGTACTTC. Translating gives CSVAPRGPFYEQYF.

This clone was recorded once. This rearrangement joins TRBV5-1 to TRBJ1-3; tentative D call: TRBD1 (5 bases). CDR1 and CDR2 (germline): SGHRS, YFSETQ. There are 14 residues in the CDR3. V gave up 3 bases and J gave up 2 bases, with 9 bases separating them. This CDR3 is CASSWGTAGNTIYF. The CDR3 DNA is TGCGCCAGCAGCTGGGGGACGGCTGGAAACACCATATATTTT. Filled out from reference TRBV5-1 and TRBJ1-3, the complete variable domain reads KAGVTQTPRYLIKTRGQQVTLSCSPISGHRSVSWYQQTPGQGLQFLFEYFSETQRNKGNFPGRFSGRQFSNSRSEMNVSTLELGDSALYLCASSWGTAGNTIYFGEGSWLTVV.

The V gene is TRBV2, the J gene TRBJ1-1; no reliable D call. Germline-derived CDR1 and CDR2 are SNHLY and FYNNEI. Trimming shortened V by 5 bases and J by 3 bases, and 7 bases separated the two germline ends. CDR3 length equals 12 residues. CDR3: CASSWGHTEAFF. The CDR3 region has the DNA TGTGCCAGCAGTTGGGGTCACACTGAAGCTTTCTTT.

This clone appeared a few times. The chain couples TRBV5-5 to TRBJ2-7, with TRBD1 identical over 7 bases. The V gene's germline CDR1 is SGHKS and CDR2 YYEKEE (reference sequence). The junction had 14 bases not matched to a gene; V was cut back by 1 base and J by 4 bases. There are 17 residues in the CDR3. CDR3 region: CASSLSDRVTTYYEQYF. CDR3 nucleotides: TGTGCCAGCAGCTTGAGCGACAGGGTAACTACCTATTACGAGCAGTACTTC.

The rearrangement joins TRBV7-9 to TRBJ2-5, with TRBD2 identical over 8 bases. Trimming cost V 4 bases and J 3 bases; bases outside gene matches: 16. Germline CDR1 SEHNR, CDR2 FQNEAQ (reference sequence). The CDR3 covers 18 residues. In DNA, the CDR3 is TGTGCCAGCAGCTCCAAGCGCAAGACTAGCGCCGGTAAAGAGACCCAGTACTTC. This encodes CASSSKRKTSAGKETQYF.

This clone was counted a single time. The rearrangement joins TRBV7-2 to TRBJ2-3; 8 bases are a match to TRBD2. The germline CDR1 and CDR2 sequences are SGHTA and FQGNSA. Germline trimming cut 1 base from V and 6 bases from J; bases unmatched to any gene: 9. The CDR3 runs 16 residues. The CDR3 DNA reads TGTGCCAGCAGCTTAGTAATGAGCGGGGGAATCGATACGCAGTATTTT. Protein: CASSLVMSGGIDTQYF.

The chain recombines TRBV7-9 with TRBJ1-4; D remains unclear. The CDR3 runs 15 residues. V dropped 8 bases and J dropped 4 bases, with 17 bases sitting between them. CDR1 is SEHNR, CDR2 FQNEAQ, per germline (reference sequence). CDR3 loop: CASGGPKNYNEKLFF. The CDR3 DNA follows: TGTGCCAGCGGCGGACCTAAAAATTATAATGAAAAACTGTTTTTT.

This chain links TRBV25-1 with TRBJ2-1; 16 nucleotides align to TRBD2. The CDR3 loop spans 16 amino acids. Trimming removed 5 bases from V and 7 bases from J; junction bases left unmatched: 5. Germline loops: CDR1 MGHDK, CDR2 SYGVNS. CDR3 region: CASSSGTSGGANEQFF. The CDR3 region has the DNA TGTGCCAGCAGTTCCGGGACTAGCGGGGGGGCAAATGAGCAGTTCTTC.

The rearrangement joins TRBV18 to TRBJ1-2; maybe TRBD1 (5 bases). V lost 3 bases, J lost 8 bases, and 13 bases lay in between. The CDR3 runs 13 residues. CDR1 and CDR2 (germline): KGHSH, LQKENI. The CDR3 coding sequence is TGTGCCAGCTCACCCGCGGGGCAGCAGGGCTACACCTTC. As protein: CASSPAGQQGYTF.

The rearrangement joins TRBV5-6 to TRBJ1-2, with D hard to call. This CDR3 is built from 12 residues. V was pared by 0 bases and J by 8 bases, with 8 bases between. Germline V CDR1 and CDR2: SGHDT, YYEEEE. The DNA of the CDR3 is TGTGCCAGCAGCTTGGGGGGTCTGGGCTACACCTTC. Translating it yields CASSLGGLGYTF. The whole variable domain, remainder taken from reference TRBV5-6 and TRBJ1-2, is DAGVTQSPTHLIKTRGQQVTLRCSPKSGHDTVSWYQQALGQGPQFIFQYYEEEERQRGNFPDRFSGHQFPNYSSELNVNALLLGDSALYLCASSLGGLGYTFGSGTRLTVV.

The chain employs TRBV6-5 and TRBJ1-6; tentative D call: TRBD1 (6 bases). The germline V and J ends were trimmed by 2 bases and 6 bases, with 14 bases remaining between them. This CDR3 region has 16 residues. Germline loops: CDR1 MNHEY, CDR2 SVGAGI. The CDR3 is CASSYGGRGFNSPLHF. CDR3 sequence (DNA): TGTGCCAGCAGTTACGGTGGTAGGGGGTTTAATTCACCCCTCCACTTT.